A single sample is the source of the 8 T cell receptor beta chains below, sequenced in a study of spatial heterogeneity in lung cancer. Overall study findings and caveats: Tumors with more nonsynonymous mutations had more expanded intratumoral alpha and beta TCRs.

TCRdb used MiXCR to reprocess the 5' RACE reads, holding one entry per CDR3 protein. This table has roughly 2,900 distinct CDR3 sequences, roughly a tenth appearing once. Time point: sample taken at primary tumor resection. Which antigens these TCRs recognize remains unknown. Sequenced here: lung tumor tissue, sampled at surgery. The origin of the receptors is a female donor with early-stage non-small cell lung cancer.

This clonotype is judged medium-sized. The V call is TRBV7-3, the J call TRBJ2-1; perhaps TRBD2 as D (6 bases). This CDR3 region has 15 residues. V was trimmed by 3 bases and J by 0 bases, leaving 9 bases between them. Germline values: CDR1 SGHTA, CDR2 FQGTGA. This chain's CDR3 is CASSFATSSYNEQFF. CDR3 DNA: TGTGCCAGCAGCTTTGCGACTAGCTCCTACAATGAGCAGTTCTTC.

This clonotype qualifies as medium-sized (0.01 to 0.1%). The J gene is TRBJ1-1, the V gene TRBV6-5; 11 nucleotides align to TRBD1. J gave up 5 bases and V 2 bases, and 7 bases lay outside the gene matches. Germline V gives CDR1 MNHEY, CDR2 SVGAGI. This CDR3 is built from 16 residues. The CDR3 loop reads CASSYRPGTGGTEAFF. Written as DNA, the CDR3 is TGTGCCAGCAGTTACCGTCCCGGGACAGGGGGAACTGAAGCTTTCTTT.

The V and J genes are TRBV20-1 and TRBJ2-7, with 8 bases aligning to TRBD2. The V and J ends lost 1 base and 7 bases, in that order; junction bases with no gene match: 9. In germline, CDR1 is DFQATT, CDR2 SNEGSKA (reference sequence). CDR3 length equals 14 residues. CDR3 sequence reads: CSARVPLRLAEQYF. DNA for the CDR3: TGCAGTGCTAGAGTGCCCCTTCGACTAGCGGAGCAGTACTTC.

By proportion, this clonotype is medium-sized (0.01 to 0.1%). The chain employs TRBV20-1 and TRBJ1-5; D uncertain. The CDR3 is 13 amino acids. The V and J ends lost 1 base and 4 bases respectively, with 8 bases between them. CDR1 is DFQATT and CDR2 is SNEGSKA in the germline V gene (reference sequence). The CDR3 spells CSARGTENQPQHF. CDR3 nucleotides: TGCAGTGCTAGAGGGACGGAGAATCAGCCCCAGCATTTT.

By share, this clonotype counts as medium-sized. CDR3 amino acids: CASSSTRANTGELFF. The CDR3 DNA reads as TGTGCCAGCAGCTCGACACGGGCGAACACCGGGGAGCTGTTTTTT. This chain uses TRBV11-2 with TRBJ2-2; no clear D gene. The CDR3 has 15 amino acids. Germline assignment: CDR1 SGHAT and CDR2 FQNNGV. The V end lost 4 bases, the J end lost 0 bases, and 9 bases lay between the germline ends.

This clonotype is deemed medium-sized. The V call is TRBV6-6, the J call TRBJ1-6; a weak D match, TRBD1 (6 bases). V dropped 7 bases and J dropped 4 bases, with 23 bases sitting between them. Germline V lookup: CDR1 MNHNY, CDR2 SVGAGI (reference sequence). The CDR3 totals 18 residues. The CDR3 DNA reads as TGTGCCAGCACACCTACGGGGATGGGGGGCCGATATAATTCACCCCTCCACTTT. Residues: CASTPTGMGGRYNSPLHF.

This clonotype is termed medium-sized. The V and J genes are TRBV5-1 and TRBJ2-1; TRBD2 is a possible D gene (6 bases). From germline, CDR1 is SGHRS and CDR2 YFSETQ. There are 14 residues in the CDR3. The germline V and J ends were trimmed by 5 bases and 7 bases, with 16 bases remaining between them. The CDR3, as DNA: TGCGCCAGCAGGGTCGGACGGGGGAGGAATGAGCAGTTCTTC. Protein product: CASRVGRGRNEQFF.

This clonotype is deemed medium-sized (0.01 to 0.1%). This chain connects TRBV5-6 to TRBJ2-3; D is undetermined. V lost 0 bases, J lost 4 bases, and 6 bases lay in between. Germline V gene sequence: CDR1 SGHDT, CDR2 YYEEEE. This CDR3 is built from 13 residues. CDR3 region: CASSLDGSDTQYF. The CDR3 bases are TGTGCCAGCAGCTTGGACGGGTCAGATACGCAGTATTTT.